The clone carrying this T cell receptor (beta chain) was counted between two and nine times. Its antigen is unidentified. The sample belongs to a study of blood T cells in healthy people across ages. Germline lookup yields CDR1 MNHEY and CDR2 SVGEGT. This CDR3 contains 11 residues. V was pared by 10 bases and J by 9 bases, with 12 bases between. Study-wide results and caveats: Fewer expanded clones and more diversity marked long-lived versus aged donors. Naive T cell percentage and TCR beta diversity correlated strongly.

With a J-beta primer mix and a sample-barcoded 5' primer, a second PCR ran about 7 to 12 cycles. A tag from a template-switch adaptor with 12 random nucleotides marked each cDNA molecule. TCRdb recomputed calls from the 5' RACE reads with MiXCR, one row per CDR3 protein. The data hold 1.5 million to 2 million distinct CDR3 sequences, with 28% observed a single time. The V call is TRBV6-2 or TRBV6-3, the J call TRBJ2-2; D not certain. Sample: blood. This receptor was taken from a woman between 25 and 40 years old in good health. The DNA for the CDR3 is TGTGCCACCCATCAGAGCAGGGAGCTGTTTTTT. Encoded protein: CATHQSRELFF.